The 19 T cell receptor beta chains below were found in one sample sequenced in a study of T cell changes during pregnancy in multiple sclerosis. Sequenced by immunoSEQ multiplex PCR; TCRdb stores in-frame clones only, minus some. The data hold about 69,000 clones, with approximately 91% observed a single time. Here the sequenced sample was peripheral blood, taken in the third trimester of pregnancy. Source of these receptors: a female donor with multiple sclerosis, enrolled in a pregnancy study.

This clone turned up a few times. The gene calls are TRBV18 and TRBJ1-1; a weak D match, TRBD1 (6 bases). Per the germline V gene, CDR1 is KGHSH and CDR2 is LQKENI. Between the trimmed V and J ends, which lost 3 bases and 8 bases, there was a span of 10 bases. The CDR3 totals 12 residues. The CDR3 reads CASSPGGVEAFF. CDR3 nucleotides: TGTGCCAGCTCACCTGGGGGCGTCGAAGCTTTCTTT.

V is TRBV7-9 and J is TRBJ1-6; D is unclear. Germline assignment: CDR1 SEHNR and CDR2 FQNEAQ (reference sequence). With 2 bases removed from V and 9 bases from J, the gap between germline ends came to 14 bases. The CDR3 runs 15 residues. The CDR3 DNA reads TGTGCCAGCAGCTTAAACAGTTTCGACCTTTCACCCCTCCACTTT. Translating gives CASSLNSFDLSPLHF.

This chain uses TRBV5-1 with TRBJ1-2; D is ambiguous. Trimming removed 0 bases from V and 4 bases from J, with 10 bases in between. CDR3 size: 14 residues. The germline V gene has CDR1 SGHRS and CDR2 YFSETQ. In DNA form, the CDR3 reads TGCGCCAGCAGCTTGGCGCCGCGTAGCTATGGCTACACCTTC. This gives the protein CASSLAPRSYGYTF.

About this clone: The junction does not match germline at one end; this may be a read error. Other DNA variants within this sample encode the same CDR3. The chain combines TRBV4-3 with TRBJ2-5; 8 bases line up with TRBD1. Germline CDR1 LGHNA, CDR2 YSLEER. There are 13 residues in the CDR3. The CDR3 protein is CASSPRTGRTQYF. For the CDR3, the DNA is TGCGCTAGCAGCCCGAGGACAGGGCGGACCCAGTACTTC.

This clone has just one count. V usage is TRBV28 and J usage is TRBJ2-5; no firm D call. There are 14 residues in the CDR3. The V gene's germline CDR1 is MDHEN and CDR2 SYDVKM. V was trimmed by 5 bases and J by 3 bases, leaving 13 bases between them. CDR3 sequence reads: CASSPTPIKETQYF. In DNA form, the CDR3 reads TGTGCCAGCAGTCCGACTCCCATTAAAGAGACCCAGTACTTC.

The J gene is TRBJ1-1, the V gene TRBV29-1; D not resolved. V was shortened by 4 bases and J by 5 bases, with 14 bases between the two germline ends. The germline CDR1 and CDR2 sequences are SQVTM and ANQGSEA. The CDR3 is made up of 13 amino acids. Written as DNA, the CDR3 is TGCAGCGTTGTCGGGGTGGTGAGGACTGAAGCTTTCTTT. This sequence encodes CSVVGVVRTEAFF.

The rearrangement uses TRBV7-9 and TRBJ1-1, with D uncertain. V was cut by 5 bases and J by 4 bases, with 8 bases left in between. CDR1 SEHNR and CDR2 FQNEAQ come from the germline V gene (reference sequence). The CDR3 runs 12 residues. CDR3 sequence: CASSPSGTEAFF. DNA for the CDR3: TGTGCCAGCAGCCCTAGTGGCACTGAAGCTTTCTTT.

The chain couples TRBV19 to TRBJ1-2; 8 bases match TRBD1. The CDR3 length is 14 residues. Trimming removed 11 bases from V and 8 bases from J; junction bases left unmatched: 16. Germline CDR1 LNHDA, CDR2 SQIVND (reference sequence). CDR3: CASTPPRGLGGYTF. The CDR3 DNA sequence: TGTGCCTCGACCCCCCCCAGGGGGCTTGGGGGCTACACCTTC.

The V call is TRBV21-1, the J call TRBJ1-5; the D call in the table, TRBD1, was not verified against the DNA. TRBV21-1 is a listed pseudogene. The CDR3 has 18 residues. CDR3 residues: CASSQGWGTQDSNQPQHF. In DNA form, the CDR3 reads TGTGCCAGCAGCCAAGGGTGGGGCACACAGGACAGCAATCAGCCCCAGCATTTT.

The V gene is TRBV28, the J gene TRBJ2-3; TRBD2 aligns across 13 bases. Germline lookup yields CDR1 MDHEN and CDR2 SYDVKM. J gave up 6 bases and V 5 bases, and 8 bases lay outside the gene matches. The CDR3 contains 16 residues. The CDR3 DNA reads TGTGCCAGCAGTACGGGACTAGCGGGGCGACCGGATACGCAGTATTTT. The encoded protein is CASSTGLAGRPDTQYF.

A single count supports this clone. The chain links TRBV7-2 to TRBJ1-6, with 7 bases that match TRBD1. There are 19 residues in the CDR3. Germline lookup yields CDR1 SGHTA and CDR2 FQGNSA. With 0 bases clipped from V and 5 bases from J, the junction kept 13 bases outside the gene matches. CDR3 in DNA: TGTGCCAGCAGCTTAGCGGTTTTCAGGGGGTACGACAATAATTCACCCCTCCACTTT. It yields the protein CASSLAVFRGYDNNSPLHF.

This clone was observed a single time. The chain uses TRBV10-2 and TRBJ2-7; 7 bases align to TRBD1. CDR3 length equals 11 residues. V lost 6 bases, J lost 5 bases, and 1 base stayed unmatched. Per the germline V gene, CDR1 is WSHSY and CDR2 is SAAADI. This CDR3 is CASRGGNEQYF. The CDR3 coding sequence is TGCGCCAGCAGAGGGGGCAACGAGCAGTACTTC.

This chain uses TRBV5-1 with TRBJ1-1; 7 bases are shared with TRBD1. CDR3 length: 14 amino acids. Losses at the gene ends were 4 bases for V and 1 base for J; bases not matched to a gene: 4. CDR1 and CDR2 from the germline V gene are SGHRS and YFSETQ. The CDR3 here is CASSRQGGNTEAFF. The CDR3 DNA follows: TGCGCCAGCAGCCGACAGGGAGGGAACACTGAAGCTTTCTTT.

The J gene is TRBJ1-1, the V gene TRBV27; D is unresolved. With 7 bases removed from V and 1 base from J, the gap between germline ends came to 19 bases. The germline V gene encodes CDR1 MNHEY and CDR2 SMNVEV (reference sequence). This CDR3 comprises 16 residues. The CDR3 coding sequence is TGTGCCAGCAAAATACTCTACCTCGCGAGGAACACTGAAGCTTTCTTT. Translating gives CASKILYLARNTEAFF.

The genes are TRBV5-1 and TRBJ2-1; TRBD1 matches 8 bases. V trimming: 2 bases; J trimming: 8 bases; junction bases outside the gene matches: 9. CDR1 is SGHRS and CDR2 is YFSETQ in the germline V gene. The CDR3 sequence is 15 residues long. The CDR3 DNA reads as TGCGCCAGCAGCTTAACAGGGGGAAGGTTATATGAGCAGTTCTTC. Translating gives CASSLTGGRLYEQFF.

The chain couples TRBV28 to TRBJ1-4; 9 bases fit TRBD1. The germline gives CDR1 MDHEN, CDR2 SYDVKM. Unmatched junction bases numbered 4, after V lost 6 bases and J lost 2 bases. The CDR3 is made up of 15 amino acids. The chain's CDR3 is CASRTTGGTNEKLFF. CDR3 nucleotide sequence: TGTGCCAGCAGAACAACAGGGGGCACTAATGAAAAACTGTTTTTT.

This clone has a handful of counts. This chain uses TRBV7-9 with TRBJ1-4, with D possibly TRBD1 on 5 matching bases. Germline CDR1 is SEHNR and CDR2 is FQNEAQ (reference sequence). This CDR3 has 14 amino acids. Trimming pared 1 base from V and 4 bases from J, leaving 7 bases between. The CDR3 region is CASSLGQYNEKLFF. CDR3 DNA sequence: TGTGCCAGCAGCTTAGGACAGTATAATGAAAAACTGTTTTTT.

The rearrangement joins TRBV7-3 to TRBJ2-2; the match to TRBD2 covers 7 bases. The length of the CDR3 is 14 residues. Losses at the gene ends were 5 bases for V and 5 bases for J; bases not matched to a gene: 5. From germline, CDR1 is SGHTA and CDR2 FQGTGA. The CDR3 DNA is TGTGCCAGCAGCCAAAACGGGGGGACCGGGGAGCTGTTTTTT. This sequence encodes CASSQNGGTGELFF.

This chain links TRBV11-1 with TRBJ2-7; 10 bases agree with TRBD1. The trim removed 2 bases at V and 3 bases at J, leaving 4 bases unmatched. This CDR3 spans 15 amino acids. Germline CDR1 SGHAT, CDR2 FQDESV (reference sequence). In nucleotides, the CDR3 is TGTGCCAGCAGCTTAAGGGACAGGGGAGTCTACGAGCAGTACTTC. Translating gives CASSLRDRGVYEQYF.